Listed here is a single TCR beta chain. The data are from a study of T cell changes during pregnancy in multiple sclerosis. Losses at the gene ends were 3 bases for V and 4 bases for J; bases not matched to a gene: 7. The CDR3 has 16 amino acids. Germline V lookup: CDR1 SGHNT, CDR2 YYREEE (reference sequence). The data were produced by immunoSEQ multiplex PCR, yet TCRdb's version contains in-frame clones alone and is incomplete. The sample lists under 70,000 clones; less than 95% were seen once. The sequence came from a female donor with multiple sclerosis, enrolled in a pregnancy study. The chain uses TRBV5-4 and TRBJ2-2; 9 bases agree with TRBD2. The sample in question was CD8+ T cells from peripheral blood mononuclear cells, obtained after pregnancy. The CDR3 nucleotides are TGTGCCAGCAGCTCGGGACTAGCAGATTTCACCGGGGAGCTGTTTTTT. It codes for CASSSGLADFTGELFF.